The 8 T cell receptor beta chains given below trace back to one sample, sequenced in a study of blood T cell repertoires in COVID-19. TCRdb keeps only in-frame clones here, not all; method: immunoSEQ multiplex PCR. This table holds about 120,000 clones, around 89% found once. Material: peripheral blood. The origin of the receptors is a human donor with acute or convalescent COVID-19. The donor label of this sample is uncertain.

V usage is TRBV2 and J usage is TRBJ2-7; D perhaps matches TRBD2 (6 bases). Deletions cut 6 bases from V and 3 bases from J, with 15 bases between. The CDR3 consists of 14 residues. Germline V lookup: CDR1 SNHLY, CDR2 FYNNEI. CDR3 in amino acids: CASSDSSGRYEQYF. The CDR3 DNA reads as TGTGCCAGCAGCGACAGCAGCGGGCGCTACGAGCAGTACTTC.

The chain recombines TRBV6-5 with TRBJ2-1; 7 bases match TRBD2. Unmatched junction bases numbered 4, after V lost 4 bases and J lost 13 bases. The CDR3 covers 11 residues. Germline loops: CDR1 MNHEY, CDR2 SVGAGI. The CDR3 is CASSFRGDQFF. The CDR3, as DNA: TGTGCCAGCAGTTTTCGGGGGGACCAGTTCTTC.

The chain has TRBV4-1 and TRBJ2-1; 7 bases are shared with TRBD2. Germline lookup yields CDR1 MGHRA and CDR2 YSYEKL. Trimming at V came to 4 bases and at J to 0 bases, leaving 6 bases not matched to a gene. The CDR3 is 16 amino acids. This chain's CDR3 is CASSPRWEGSYNEQFF. The DNA of the CDR3 is TGCGCCAGCAGCCCCAGGTGGGAGGGCTCCTACAATGAGCAGTTCTTC.

To note about this clone: The same CDR3 can be traced to other DNA sequences in this sample. The V call is TRBV19, the J call TRBJ1-1; 7 nucleotides agree with TRBD1. The CDR3 consists of 14 residues. The V segment lost 5 bases and the J segment 0 bases; nucleotides outside the gene matches: 3. Germline V gives CDR1 LNHDA, CDR2 SQIVND (reference sequence). CDR3: CASSLGQLNTEAFF. Here the CDR3 DNA reads TGTGCCAGTAGTTTGGGACAGCTGAACACTGAAGCTTTCTTT.

The sample holds a few counts of this clone. The J gene is TRBJ2-5, the V gene TRBV28, with 8 bases identical to TRBD1. Unmatched junction bases numbered 6, after V lost 7 bases and J lost 5 bases. The CDR3 contains 13 residues. The germline V gene has CDR1 MDHEN and CDR2 SYDVKM. CDR3 coding DNA: TGTGCCAGCACCAGACAGGGGACGGAGACCCAGTACTTC. Protein: CASTRQGTETQYF.

The CDR3 DNA reads TGTGCCAGTAGTATGGGTAATCAGGATGAGCAGTTCTTC. This codes for CASSMGNQDEQFF. The rearrangement links TRBV19 to TRBJ2-1; D gene unclear. This CDR3 has 13 residues. Per the germline V gene, CDR1 is LNHDA and CDR2 is SQIVND (reference sequence). The germline V and J ends were trimmed by 3 bases and 8 bases, with 11 bases remaining between them. Based on the CDR3 plus reference TRBV19 and TRBJ2-1, the full variable domain is DGGITQSPKYLFRKEGQNVTLSCEQNLNHDAMYWYRQDPGQGLRLIYYSQIVNDFQKGDIAEGYSVSREKKESFPLTVTSAQKNPTAFYLCASSMGNQDEQFFGPGTRLTVL.

This clone was seen only once. The J gene is TRBJ2-1, the V gene TRBV5-1, with 9 bases fitting TRBD2. The germline gives CDR1 SGHRS, CDR2 YFSETQ. J gave up 4 bases and V 1 base, and 3 bases lay outside the gene matches. The CDR3 has 15 amino acids. CDR3: CASSLSLAGYNEQFF. The DNA for the CDR3 is TGCGCCAGCAGCTTGAGCCTAGCGGGATACAATGAGCAGTTCTTC.

The CDR3 nucleotides read TGTGCCAGCAGCCCCCCCTCCCCCTACGAGCAGTACTTC. Translated: CASSPPSPYEQYF. The chain joins TRBV11-1 to TRBJ2-7; D is undetermined. The ends were cut back, 5 bases at V and 2 bases at J, with 10 bases in the middle. Germline CDR1 SGHAT, CDR2 FQDESV (reference sequence). This CDR3 comprises 13 residues.